This T cell receptor beta chain was sequenced in a study of T cell repertoires in cytomegalovirus infection. Study as a whole: Peptides in the study included HLA-C-restricted and HLA-B-restricted CMV epitopes. Study-level results: Summed public TCR beta family frequency identified CMV carriers bearing the relevant HLA. Dominating the ex vivo response were TCR beta clonotypes that were CMV-specific and HLA-C-restricted.

A few counts support this clonotype. Antigen specificity is unknown. TCRdb reanalysed the reads using MiXCR and keeps one entry per CDR3 protein. The sample shows about 830,000 distinct CDR3 sequences, approximately 29% of them seen only once. The sequence came from a human donor in good health (CMV status not recorded). Some clones in this sample may be carry-over from other donors' samples. Sequencing was performed on cultured CD8+ T cells from PBMCs, taken from culture after CMV antigen stimulation.

CDR3 coding DNA: TGTGCCAGCAGTTACTCTTGGGGGTTGAACACTGAAGCTTTCTTT. Translating gives CASSYSWGLNTEAFF. The chain has TRBV6-2 or TRBV6-3 and TRBJ1-1; tentatively, D is TRBD1 (5 bases). The CDR3 is made up of 15 amino acids. Germline V lookup: CDR1 MNHEY, CDR2 SVGEGT. Trimming removed 0 bases from V and 0 bases from J, with 8 bases in between.